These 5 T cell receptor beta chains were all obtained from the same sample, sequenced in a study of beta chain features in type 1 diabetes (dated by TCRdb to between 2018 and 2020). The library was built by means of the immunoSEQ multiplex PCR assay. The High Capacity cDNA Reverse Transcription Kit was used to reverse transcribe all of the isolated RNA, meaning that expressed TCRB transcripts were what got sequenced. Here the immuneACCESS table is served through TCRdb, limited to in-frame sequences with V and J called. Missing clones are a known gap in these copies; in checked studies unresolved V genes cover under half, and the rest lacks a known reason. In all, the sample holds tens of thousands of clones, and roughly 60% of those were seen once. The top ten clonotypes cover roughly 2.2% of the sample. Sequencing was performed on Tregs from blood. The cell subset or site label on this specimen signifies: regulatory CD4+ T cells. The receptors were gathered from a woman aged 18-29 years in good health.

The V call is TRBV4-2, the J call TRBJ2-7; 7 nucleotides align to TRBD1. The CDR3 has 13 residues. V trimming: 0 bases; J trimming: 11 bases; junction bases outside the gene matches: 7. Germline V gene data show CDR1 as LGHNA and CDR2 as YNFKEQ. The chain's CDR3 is CASSQDETGREYF. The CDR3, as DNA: TGTGCCAGCAGCCAAGACGAGACAGGGCGAGAGTACTTC.

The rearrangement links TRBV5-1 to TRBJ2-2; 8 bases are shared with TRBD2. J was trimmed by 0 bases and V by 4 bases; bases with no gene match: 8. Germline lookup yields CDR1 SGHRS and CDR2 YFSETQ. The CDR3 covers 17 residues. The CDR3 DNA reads TGCGCCAGCAGCCCAAAAGTGACTAGCGCGAACACCGGGGAGCTGTTTTTT. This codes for CASSPKVTSANTGELFF.

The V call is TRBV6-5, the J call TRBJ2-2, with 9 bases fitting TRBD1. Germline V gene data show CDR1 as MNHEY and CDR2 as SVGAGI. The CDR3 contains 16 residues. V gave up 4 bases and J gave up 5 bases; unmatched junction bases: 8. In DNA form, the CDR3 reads TGTGCCAGCAGTTCGGAACAGGGGGCGCGGACCGGGGAGCTGTTTTTT. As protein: CASSSEQGARTGELFF.

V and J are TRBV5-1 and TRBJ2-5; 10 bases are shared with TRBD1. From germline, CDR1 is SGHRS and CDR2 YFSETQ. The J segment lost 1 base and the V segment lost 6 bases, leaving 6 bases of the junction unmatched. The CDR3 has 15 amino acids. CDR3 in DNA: TGCGCCAGCACCGGGACAGGGGAGCTCCAAGAGACCCAGTACTTC. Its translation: CASTGTGELQETQYF.

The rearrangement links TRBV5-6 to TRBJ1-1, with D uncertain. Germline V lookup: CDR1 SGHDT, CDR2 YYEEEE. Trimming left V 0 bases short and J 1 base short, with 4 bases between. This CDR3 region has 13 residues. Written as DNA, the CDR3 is TGTGCCAGCAGCTTGGGAGGGAACACTGAAGCTTTCTTT. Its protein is CASSLGGNTEAFF. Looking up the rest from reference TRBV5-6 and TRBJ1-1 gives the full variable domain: DAGVTQSPTHLIKTRGQQVTLRCSPKSGHDTVSWYQQALGQGPQFIFQYYEEEERQRGNFPDRFSGHQFPNYSSELNVNALLLGDSALYLCASSLGGNTEAFFGQGTRLTVV.